This record looks at one TCR beta chain sequence and its context. What this receptor recognizes is not known. Base quality data are lacking; no much larger clone is found one base away. The CDR3 sequence holds 12 residues, the cysteine and phenylalanine included. Only the CDR3 portion is preserved as DNA: 36 bases, with reading frame beginning at the first base. Trimming takes 1 base from V and 6 bases from J, and the germline ends sit 4 bases apart. The germline V gene specifies SGHVS as CDR1 and FQNEAQ as CDR2. The sample belongs to a study of Ad26.COV2.S vaccination and SARS-CoV-2 variants (dated by TCRdb to about 2021). For the wider study: Vaccine-arm donors were drawn from COV1001, a multicentre, randomized, double-blind, placebo-controlled phase I-IIa trial of Ad26.COV2.S in healthy adults. The specificity and breadth of SARS-CoV-2-reactive T cell receptors after Ad26.COV2.S vaccination were assessed by TCRbeta repertoire sequencing. The TCR-sequenced set comprised approximately 30 samples: some 20 Ad26.COV2.S vaccine recipients, 5 placebo recipients and 8 SARS-CoV-2 convalescent individuals. Trial participants were randomized into five groups of five, in which low-dose or high-dose Ad26.COV2.S was given once or twice, or placebo was given on both occasions. Throughout the experiments and outcome assessment, investigators stayed blinded to trial group allocation. Ad26.COV2.S was administered intramuscularly at 5 x 10^10 or 1 x 10^11 viral particles, either as a single shot or as two shots given 56 days apart. Study-wide conclusions, independent of this receptor: Ad26.COV2.S recipients had higher spike-specific TCR breadth than placebo recipients (P = 0.0014). According to the authors, total T cell responses may have been underestimated by the TCR breadth and depth analyses. Vaccine and placebo recipients had comparable non-spike TCR breadth, which fits with the vaccine containing only spike. The study was not powered for comparison of responses between vaccine doses or regimens. After vaccination, substantial breadth of spike-specific CD8+ and CD4+ T cell responses was reported.

The immunoSEQ Assay was used to sequence TCRbeta CDR3 regions. After extraction, genomic DNA underwent amplification by bias-controlled multiplex PCR, followed by high-throughput sequencing. Turning to the authors' computational methods: To quantify the absolute abundance of every unique TCRbeta CDR3 region, sequences were collapsed and filtered. T cell fraction was estimated by normalizing TCRbeta template counts to usable DNA, with usable DNA measured through amplification of reference genes found in all nucleated cells. Repertoire TCRs were annotated as SARS-CoV-2-specific when V gene, CDR3 amino acid sequence and J gene were exactly matched to a known reactive TCR set. The reference SARS-CoV-2 TCR set was obtained from MIRA and was filtered for enrichment in COVID-19-positive ImmuneCODE repertoires, whereby public or cross-reactive TCRs were removed. Using the MIRA antigens, annotated TCRs were further analysed by specific ORF or by position within an ORF. Depth was the summed frequency of annotated unique rearrangements, while breadth was defined as annotated unique rearrangements over total unique productive rearrangements. Two-sided Wilcoxon rank-sum tests were used to compare TCR breadth between groups. The clones in this table, taken by TCRdb from immuneACCESS, are in-frame only. Not every clone is retained; where verified, under half of the shortfall comes from an unresolved V gene, and the cause of the rest is unknown. From that table come the V and J calls and clone size; the DNA was used to work out D and trimming. The sample table lists about 350,000 clones, 70% to 90% of them with a count of one. 9.5% to 12% of the sample belongs to the ten largest clones.

The meaning of the sample's treatment or condition label: over 15 received Ad26.COV2.S at low or high dose, single or two shots; roughly 5 received placebo; per-sample allocation not given. For vaccine and placebo recipients, the sequenced repertoires came from samples collected on day 63 after the first injection. Between 29 July and 7 August 2020, Cohort 1b enrolled about two dozen adults aged 18-55 years at one site in Boston, USA. As a vaccine, Ad26.COV2.S was a replication-incompetent adenovirus type 26 vector that expressed a prefusion-stabilized SARS-CoV-2 spike protein derived from the original Wuhan strain.

The source was peripheral blood, collected in a trial of Ad26.COV2.S vaccine versus placebo. The sequence joins TRBV7-8 to TRBJ2-1, with no confidently assigned D gene. This receptor was obtained from a person aged 18-65 years who received the Ad26.COV2.S COVID-19 vaccine or a placebo. The DNA sequence is given as TGTGCCAGCAGCTTAGGGAGCAATGAGCAGTTCTTC. Translated, this is CASSLGSNEQFF.